The TCR beta chain described here comes from a study of cytomegalovirus exposure and HLA in healthy donors. Amplification used 60 Vbeta primers and 13 Jbeta primers. Sequencing was performed with immunoSEQ multiplex PCR; in TCRdb, only in-frame clones are kept and a portion is missing. The table lists 150,000 to 200,000 clones, roughly 80% of them singletons, with more than 8% in the top ten. The CDR3 runs to 13 residues. Trimming shortened V by 5 bases and J by 2 bases, and 7 bases separated the two germline ends. CDR1 is SGHTA, CDR2 FQGNSA, per germline. The sequenced sample was PBMCs. The sequence derives from a male donor in good health and CMV-seropositive. The chain joins TRBV7-2 to TRBJ1-3; D gene ambiguous. CDR3 region: CASSLPAGNTIYF. CDR3 coding DNA: TGTGCCAGCAGCCTGCCGGCTGGAAACACCATATATTTT.